This T cell receptor (beta chain) was obtained from a study of control samples from healthy donors and cancer patients (dated by TCRdb to the early 2020s). Sequences SGHAT (CDR1) and FQNNGV (CDR2) are obtained from the germline V gene. Its CDR3 holds 14 amino acids, cysteine through phenylalanine. Of all the DNA, just the CDR3 is kept, 42 bases in frame from base 1. Trimming takes 5 bases off V and 4 bases off J; junction bases not matched to a gene: 3. The library was generated by the immunoSEQ multiplex PCR assay. As stored in TCRdb, this immuneACCESS dataset retains in-frame rearrangements with V and J assigned. A fraction of the clones does not appear; measured against another copy, unresolved V genes explain less than half of the discrepancy, and the remainder lacks a known reason. The sample contains roughly 99,000 clones, about four fifths of them found a single time. The biggest ten clones account for 1.5% to 2.5% of the sample.

On this clone: What antigen it recognizes has not been identified. There are no base qualities to consult, and no much larger clone falls within one base.

Sequenced sample: blood. The source is a man aged 55 to 70 in good health. This chain is built from TRBV11-2 and TRBJ2-3, and TRBD1 matches 10 of the central bases. The nucleotide sequence reads TGTGCCAGCAGCCCCGGGACAGGGGCAGATACGCAGTATTTT. This is translated as CASSPGTGADTQYF.